This TCR beta chain is drawn from a study of blood T cell repertoires in COVID-19. Study at large: Whether acute or convalescent, the COVID-19 samples came from the United States, Italy and Spain.

Authors' data handling: Amplification of reference gene primers was used by the study to estimate nucleated cell counts. Sequenced by immunoSEQ multiplex PCR; TCRdb stores in-frame clones only, minus some. The DNA gave D and trimming, while V, J and clone size come from that table. The repertoire has under 200,000 clones, roughly 88% of them found once; the top ten carry about 6.6%. Looked up from germline, CDR1 is SGHNT and CDR2 is YENEEA. The CDR3 consists of 15 residues. The V and J ends lost 0 bases and 3 bases respectively, with 12 bases between them. Enrollees, about 18 to 95 years old, lived in 24 US areas.

The rearrangement joins TRBV11-3 to TRBJ2-7, with D perhaps TRBD1 (5 bases). The specimen sequenced was PBMCs or T cells enriched from blood (not recorded which). This receptor was taken from a woman between 45 and 60 years old who had recovered from COVID-19. CDR3 in DNA: TGTGCCAGCAGCTTAGACTCCAGGGCTTTCTACGAGCAGTACTTC. Amino acids: CASSLDSRAFYEQYF. Supplemented by reference TRBV11-3 and TRBJ2-7, the full variable domain reads EAGVVQSPRYKIIEKKQPVAFWCNPISGHNTLYWYLQNLGQGPELLIRYENEEAVDDSQLPKDRFSAERLKGVDSTLKIQPAELGDSAVYLCASSLDSRAFYEQYFGPGTRLTVT.